Sequencing of this T cell receptor beta chain was carried out in a study of shared clonotypes between healthy human individuals. TCRdb's table, derived via immunoSEQ multiplex PCR, lists solely in-frame clones and lacks some. This table holds some 2 million clones, about 95% found once. This CDR3 is 16 amino acids long. Terminally differentiated effector memory CD45RA+ cells were left out of the naive CD8 fraction, which was CD45RO-negative and positively selected for CCR7. The V call is TRBV12-2, the J call TRBJ1-6; TRBD1, the table's D call, lacks a check against the DNA. TRBV12-2 is annotated as a pseudogene. This TCR came from a man younger than 30 in good health. Sequenced material: naive CD8+ T cells sorted from blood. The CDR3 DNA sequence: TGTGCAAGTCGCTTAGGCGTGACAGGGCTTAATTCACCCCTCCACTTT. This encodes CASRLGVTGLNSPLHF.